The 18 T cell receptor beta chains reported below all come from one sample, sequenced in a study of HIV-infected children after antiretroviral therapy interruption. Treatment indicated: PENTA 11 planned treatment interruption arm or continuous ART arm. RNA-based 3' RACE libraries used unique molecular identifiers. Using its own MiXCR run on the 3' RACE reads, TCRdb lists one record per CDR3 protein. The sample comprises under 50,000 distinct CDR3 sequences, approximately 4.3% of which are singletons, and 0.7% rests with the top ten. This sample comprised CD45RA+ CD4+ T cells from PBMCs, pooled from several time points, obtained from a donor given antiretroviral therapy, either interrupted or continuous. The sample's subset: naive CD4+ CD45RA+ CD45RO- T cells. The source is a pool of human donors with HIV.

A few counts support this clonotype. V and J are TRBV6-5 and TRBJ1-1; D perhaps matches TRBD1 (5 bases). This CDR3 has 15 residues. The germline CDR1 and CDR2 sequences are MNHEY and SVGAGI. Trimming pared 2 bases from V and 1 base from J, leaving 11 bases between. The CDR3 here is CASSYGGTGNTEAFF. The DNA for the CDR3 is TGTGCCAGCAGTTACGGTGGGACGGGGAACACTGAAGCTTTCTTT.

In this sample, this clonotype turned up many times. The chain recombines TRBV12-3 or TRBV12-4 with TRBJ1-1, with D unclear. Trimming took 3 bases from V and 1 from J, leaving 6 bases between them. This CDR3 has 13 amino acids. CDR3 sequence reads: CASSFTQNTEAFF. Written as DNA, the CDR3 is TGTGCCAGCAGTTTTACACAGAACACTGAAGCTTTCTTT.

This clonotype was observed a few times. The CDR3 bases are TGTGCCAGTAGTATGCAGGGGCATGAGCAGTTCTTC. It specifies CASSMQGHEQFF. This rearrangement joins TRBV19 to TRBJ2-1; TRBD1 might be the D (6 bases). CDR1 is LNHDA and CDR2 is SQIVND in the germline V gene (reference sequence). The CDR3 covers 12 residues. Trimming removed 3 bases from V and 8 bases from J, with 8 bases in between.

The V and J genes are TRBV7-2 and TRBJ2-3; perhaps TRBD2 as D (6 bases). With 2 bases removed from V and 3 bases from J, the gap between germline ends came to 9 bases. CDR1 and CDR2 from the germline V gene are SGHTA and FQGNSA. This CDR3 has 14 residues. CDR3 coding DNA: TGTGCCAGCAGCTTACTAGCGAGAACAGATACGCAGTATTTT. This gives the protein CASSLLARTDTQYF.

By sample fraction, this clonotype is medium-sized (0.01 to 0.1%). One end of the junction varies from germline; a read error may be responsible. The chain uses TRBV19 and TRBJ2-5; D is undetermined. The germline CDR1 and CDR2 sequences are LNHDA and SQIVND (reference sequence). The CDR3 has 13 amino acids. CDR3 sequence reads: CASSNSNQDTQYF. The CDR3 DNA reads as TGTGCCAGCAGTAATAGTAACCAAGACACCCAGTACTTT. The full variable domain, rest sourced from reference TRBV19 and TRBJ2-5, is DGGITQSPKYLFRKEGQNVTLSCEQNLNHDAMYWYRQDPGQGLRLIYYSQIVNDFQKGDIAEGYSVSREKKESFPLTVTSAQKNPTAFYLCASSNSNQDTQYFGPGTRLLVL.

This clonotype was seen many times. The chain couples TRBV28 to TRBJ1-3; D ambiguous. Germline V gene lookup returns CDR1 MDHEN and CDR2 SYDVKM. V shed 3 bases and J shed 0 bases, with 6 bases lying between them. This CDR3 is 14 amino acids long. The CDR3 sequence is CASSLSGSGNTIYF. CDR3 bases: TGTGCCAGCAGTTTGAGCGGCTCTGGAAACACCATATATTTT.

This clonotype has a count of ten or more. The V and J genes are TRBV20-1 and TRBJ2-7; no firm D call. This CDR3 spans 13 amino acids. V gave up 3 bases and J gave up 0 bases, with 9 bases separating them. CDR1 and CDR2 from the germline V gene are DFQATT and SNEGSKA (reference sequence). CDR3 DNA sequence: TGCAGTGCTAGGCGTGCCAGCTCCTACGAGCAGTACTTC. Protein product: CSARRASSYEQYF.

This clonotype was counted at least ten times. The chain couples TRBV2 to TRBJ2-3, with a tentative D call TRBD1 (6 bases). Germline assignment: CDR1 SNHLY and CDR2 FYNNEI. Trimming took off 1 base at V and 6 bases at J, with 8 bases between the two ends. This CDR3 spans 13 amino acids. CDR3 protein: CASSEDRADTQYF. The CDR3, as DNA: TGTGCCAGCAGTGAAGACAGGGCTGATACGCAGTATTTT. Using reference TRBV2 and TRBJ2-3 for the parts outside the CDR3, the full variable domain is EPEVTQTPSHQVTQMGQEVILRCVPISNHLYFYWYRQILGQKVEFLVSFYNNEISEKSEIFDDQFSVERPDGSNFTLKIRSTKLEDSAMYFCASSEDRADTQYFGPGTRLTVL.

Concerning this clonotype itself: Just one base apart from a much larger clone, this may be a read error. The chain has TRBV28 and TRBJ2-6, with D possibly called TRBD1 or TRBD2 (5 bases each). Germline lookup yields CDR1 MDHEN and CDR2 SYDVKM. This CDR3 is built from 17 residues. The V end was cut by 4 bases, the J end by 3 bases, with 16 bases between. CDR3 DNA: TGTGCCAGCAGTTCTCTCGGGACCCAAGGTGGGGCCAACGTCCTGACTTTC. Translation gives CASSSLGTQGGANVLTF. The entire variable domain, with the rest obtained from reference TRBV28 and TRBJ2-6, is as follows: DVKVTQSSRYLVKRTGEKVFLECVQDMDHENMFWYRQDPGLGLRLIYFSYDVKMKEKGDIPEGYSVSREKKERFSLILESASTNQTSMYLCASSSLGTQGGANVLTFGAGSRLTVL.

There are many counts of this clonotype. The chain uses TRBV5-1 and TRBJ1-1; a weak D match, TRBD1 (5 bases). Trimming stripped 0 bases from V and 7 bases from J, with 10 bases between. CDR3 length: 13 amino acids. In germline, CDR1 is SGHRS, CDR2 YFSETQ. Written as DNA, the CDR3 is TGCGCCAGCAGCTTGGCCGGGCAGGGTGAAGCTTTCTTT. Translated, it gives CASSLAGQGEAFF.

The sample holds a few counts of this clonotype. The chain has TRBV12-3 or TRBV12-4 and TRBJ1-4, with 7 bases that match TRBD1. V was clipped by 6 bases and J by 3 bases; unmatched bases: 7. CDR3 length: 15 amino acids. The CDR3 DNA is TGTGCCAGCAGGCCCTTTCAGGGGGCTAATGAAAAACTGTTTTTT. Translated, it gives CASRPFQGANEKLFF.

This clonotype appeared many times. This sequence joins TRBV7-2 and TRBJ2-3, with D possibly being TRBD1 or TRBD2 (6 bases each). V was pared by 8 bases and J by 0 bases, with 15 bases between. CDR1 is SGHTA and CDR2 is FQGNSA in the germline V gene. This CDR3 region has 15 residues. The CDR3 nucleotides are TGTGCCAGCCTAATGGGGGGCCACAGCACAGATACGCAGTATTTT. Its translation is CASLMGGHSTDTQYF.

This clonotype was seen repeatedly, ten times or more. The CDR3 nucleotides read TGCGCCAGCAGCTTGGGAAGCGCGGACAAAAACATTCAGTACTTC. Amino acids: CASSLGSADKNIQYF. The chain uses TRBV5-1 and TRBJ2-4, with D uncertain. Looked up from germline, CDR1 is SGHRS and CDR2 is YFSETQ. V was shortened by 0 bases and J by 3 bases, with 10 bases between the two germline ends. The length of the CDR3 is 15 residues.

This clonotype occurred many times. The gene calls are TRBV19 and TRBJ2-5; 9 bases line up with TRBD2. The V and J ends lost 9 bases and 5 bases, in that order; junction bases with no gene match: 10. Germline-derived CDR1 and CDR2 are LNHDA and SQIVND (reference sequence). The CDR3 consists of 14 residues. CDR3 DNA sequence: TGTGCCAGCACCCCCGGGACTAGCCGGGAGACCCAGTACTTC. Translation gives CASTPGTSRETQYF.

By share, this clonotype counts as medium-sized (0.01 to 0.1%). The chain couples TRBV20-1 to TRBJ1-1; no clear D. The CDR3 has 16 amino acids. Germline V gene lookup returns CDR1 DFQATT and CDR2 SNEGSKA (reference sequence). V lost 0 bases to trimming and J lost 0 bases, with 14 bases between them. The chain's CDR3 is CSARDRRAALNTEAFF. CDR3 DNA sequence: TGCAGTGCTAGAGATAGGCGCGCAGCTTTGAACACTGAAGCTTTCTTT.

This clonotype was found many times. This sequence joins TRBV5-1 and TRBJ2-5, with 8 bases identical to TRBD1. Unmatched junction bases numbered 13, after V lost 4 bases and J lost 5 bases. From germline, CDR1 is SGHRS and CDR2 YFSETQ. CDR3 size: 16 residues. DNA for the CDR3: TGCGCCAGCAGCCAGACATCAGGGGGCGCAGGGGAGACCCAGTACTTC. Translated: CASSQTSGGAGETQYF.

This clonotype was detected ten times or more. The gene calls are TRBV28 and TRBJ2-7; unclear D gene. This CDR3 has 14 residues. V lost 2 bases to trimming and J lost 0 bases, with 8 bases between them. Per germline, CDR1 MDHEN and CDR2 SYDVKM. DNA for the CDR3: TGTGCCAGCAGTTTAGTCATTAGCTCCTACGAGCAGTACTTC. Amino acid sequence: CASSLVISSYEQYF.

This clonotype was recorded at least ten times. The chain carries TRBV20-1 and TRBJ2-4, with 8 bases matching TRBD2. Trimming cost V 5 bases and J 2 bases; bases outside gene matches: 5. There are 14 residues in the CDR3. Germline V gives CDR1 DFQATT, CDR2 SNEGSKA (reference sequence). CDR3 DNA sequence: TGCAGTGCTTTGACGGGGGGGCCCAAAAACATTCAGTACTTC. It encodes CSALTGGPKNIQYF.